This TCR beta chain was sequenced during a study of breast tumors, draining lymph nodes, adjacent tissues. TCRdb analysed the multiplex PCR reads with MiXCR anew, one entry per CDR3 protein. The sample holds approximately 200,000 distinct CDR3 sequences, roughly 31% seen once. Breast cancer patients provided tissue from their axillary draining lymph nodes. The trim removed 5 bases at V and 0 bases at J, leaving 6 bases unmatched. The CDR3 extends over 16 amino acids. Germline CDR1 is PRHDT and CDR2 is FYEKMQ (reference sequence). The TCR sequence derives from a female donor with breast cancer. Some clones in this sample may be carry-over from other donors' samples. Material: axillary lymph node tissue. The chain joins TRBV13 to TRBJ2-7; TRBD2 matches at 11 bases. This CDR3 reads CASSRLAGGHSYEQYF. CDR3 DNA sequence: TGTGCCAGCAGCCGGCTAGCGGGGGGCCACTCCTACGAGCAGTACTTC.